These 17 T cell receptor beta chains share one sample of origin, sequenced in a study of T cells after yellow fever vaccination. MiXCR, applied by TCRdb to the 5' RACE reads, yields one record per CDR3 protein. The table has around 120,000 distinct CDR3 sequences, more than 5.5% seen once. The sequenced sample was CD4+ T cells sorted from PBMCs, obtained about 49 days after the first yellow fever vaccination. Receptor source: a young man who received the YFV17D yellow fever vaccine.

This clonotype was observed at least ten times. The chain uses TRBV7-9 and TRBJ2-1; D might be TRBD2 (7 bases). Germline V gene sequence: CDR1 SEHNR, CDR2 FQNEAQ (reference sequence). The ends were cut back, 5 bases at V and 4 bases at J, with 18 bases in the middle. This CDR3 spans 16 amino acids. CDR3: CASSPGGLAVYNEQFF. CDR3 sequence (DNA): TGTGCCAGCAGCCCCGGGGGGCTAGCAGTTTACAATGAGCAGTTCTTC.

The DNA of the CDR3 is TGTGCCAGCTCACCACCGGGGGGCAACTACCAAGAGACCCAGTACTTC. Protein product: CASSPPGGNYQETQYF. The chain combines TRBV18 with TRBJ2-5, with D possibly being TRBD1 or TRBD2 (6 bases each). Trimming pared 0 bases from V and 0 bases from J, leaving 11 bases between. Per germline, CDR1 KGHSH and CDR2 LQKENI. This CDR3 has 16 residues.

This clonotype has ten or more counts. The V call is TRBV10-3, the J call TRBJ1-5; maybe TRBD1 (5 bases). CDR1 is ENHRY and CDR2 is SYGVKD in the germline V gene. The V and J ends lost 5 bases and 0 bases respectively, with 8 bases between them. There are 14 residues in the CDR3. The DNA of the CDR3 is TGTGCCATCAGTCCCGACAGTAGCAATCAGCCCCAGCATTTT. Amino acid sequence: CAISPDSSNQPQHF.

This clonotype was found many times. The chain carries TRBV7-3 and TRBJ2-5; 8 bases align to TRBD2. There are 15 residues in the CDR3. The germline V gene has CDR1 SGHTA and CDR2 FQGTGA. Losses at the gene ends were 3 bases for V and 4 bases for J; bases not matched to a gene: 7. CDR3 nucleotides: TGTGCCAGCAGCTTCGGGAGGGGTCGGGGAGAGACCCAGTACTTC. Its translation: CASSFGRGRGETQYF.

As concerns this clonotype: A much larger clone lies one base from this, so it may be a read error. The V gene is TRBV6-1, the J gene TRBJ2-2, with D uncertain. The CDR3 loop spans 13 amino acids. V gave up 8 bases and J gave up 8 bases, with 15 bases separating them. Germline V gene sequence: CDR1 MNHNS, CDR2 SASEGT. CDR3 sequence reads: CASSPEVGGELFF. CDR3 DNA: TGTGCCAGCTCCCCAGAGGTGGGGGGGGAGCTGTTTTTT.

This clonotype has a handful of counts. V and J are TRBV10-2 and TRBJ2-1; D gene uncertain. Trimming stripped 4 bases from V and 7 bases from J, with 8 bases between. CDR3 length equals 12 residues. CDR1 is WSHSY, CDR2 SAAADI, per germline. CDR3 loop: CASSGGTNEQFF. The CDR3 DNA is TGCGCCAGCAGTGGGGGTACGAATGAGCAGTTCTTC.

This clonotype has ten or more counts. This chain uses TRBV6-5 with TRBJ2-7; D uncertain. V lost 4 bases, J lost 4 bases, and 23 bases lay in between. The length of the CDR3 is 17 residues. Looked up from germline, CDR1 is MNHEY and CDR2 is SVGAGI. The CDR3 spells CASSFVKAGKNSYEQYV. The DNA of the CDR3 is TGTGCCAGCAGTTTTGTTAAGGCCGGTAAGAATTCTTACGAGCAGTACGTC.

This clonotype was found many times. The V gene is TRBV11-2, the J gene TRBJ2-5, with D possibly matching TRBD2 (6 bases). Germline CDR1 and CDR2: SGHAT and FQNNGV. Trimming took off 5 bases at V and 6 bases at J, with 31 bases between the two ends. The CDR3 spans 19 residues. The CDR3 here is CASSLNRGASYPGDQTQYF. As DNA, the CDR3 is TGTGCCAGCAGCCTAAACCGGGGAGCTTCGTATCCGGGGGACCAGACCCAGTACTTC.

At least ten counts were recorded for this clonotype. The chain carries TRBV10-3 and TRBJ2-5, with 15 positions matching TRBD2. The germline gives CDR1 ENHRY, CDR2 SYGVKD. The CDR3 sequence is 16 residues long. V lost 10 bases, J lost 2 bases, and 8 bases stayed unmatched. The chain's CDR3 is CATTGLAGGQQETQYF. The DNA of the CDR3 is TGTGCCACCACCGGACTAGCGGGGGGGCAACAAGAGACCCAGTACTTC.

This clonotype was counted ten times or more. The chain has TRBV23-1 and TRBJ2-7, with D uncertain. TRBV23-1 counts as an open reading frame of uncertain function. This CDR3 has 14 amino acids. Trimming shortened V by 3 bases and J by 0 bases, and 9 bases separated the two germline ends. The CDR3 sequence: CASSHCQTSYEQYV. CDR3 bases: TGCGCCAGCAGTCATTGCCAGACCTCCTACGAGCAGTACGTC.

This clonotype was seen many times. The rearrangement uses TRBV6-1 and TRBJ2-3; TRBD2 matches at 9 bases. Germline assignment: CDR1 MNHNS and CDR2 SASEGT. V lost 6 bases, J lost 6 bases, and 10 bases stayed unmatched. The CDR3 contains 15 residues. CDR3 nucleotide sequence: TGTGCCAGCAGGTCACTAGCGGGTGATTTGGATACGCAGTATTTT. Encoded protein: CASRSLAGDLDTQYF.

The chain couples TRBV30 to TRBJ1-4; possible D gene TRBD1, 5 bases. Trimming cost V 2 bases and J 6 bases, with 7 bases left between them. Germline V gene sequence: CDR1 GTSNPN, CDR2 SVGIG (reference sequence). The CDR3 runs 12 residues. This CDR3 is CAWSQGDEKLFF. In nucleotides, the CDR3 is TGTGCCTGGAGTCAGGGTGATGAAAAACTGTTTTTT. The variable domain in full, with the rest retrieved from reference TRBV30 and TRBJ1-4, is SQTIHQWPATLVQPVGSPLSLECTVEGTSNPNLYWYRQAAGRGLQLLFYSVGIGQISSEVPQNLSASRPQDRQFILSSKKLLLSDSGFYLCAWSQGDEKLFFGSGTQLSVL.

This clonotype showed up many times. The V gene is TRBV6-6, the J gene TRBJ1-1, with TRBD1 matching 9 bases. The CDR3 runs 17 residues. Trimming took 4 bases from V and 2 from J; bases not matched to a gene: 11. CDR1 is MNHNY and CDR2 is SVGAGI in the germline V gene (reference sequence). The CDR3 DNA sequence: TGTGCCAGCAGTTCGCCTCGGACAGGGGCACACAACACTGAAGCTTTCTTT. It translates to CASSSPRTGAHNTEAFF.

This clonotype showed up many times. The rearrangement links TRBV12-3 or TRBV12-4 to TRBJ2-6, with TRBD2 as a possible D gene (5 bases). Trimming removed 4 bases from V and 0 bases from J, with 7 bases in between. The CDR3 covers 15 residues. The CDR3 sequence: CASSSRGSGANVLTF. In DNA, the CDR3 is TGTGCCAGCAGTTCCCGGGGCTCTGGGGCCAACGTCCTGACTTTC.

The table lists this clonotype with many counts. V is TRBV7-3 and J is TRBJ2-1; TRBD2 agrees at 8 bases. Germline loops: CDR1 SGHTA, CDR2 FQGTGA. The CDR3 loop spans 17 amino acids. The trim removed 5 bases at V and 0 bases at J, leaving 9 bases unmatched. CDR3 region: CASSPSGGFSSYNEQFF. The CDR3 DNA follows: TGTGCCAGCAGCCCAAGCGGGGGCTTTAGCTCCTACAATGAGCAGTTCTTC. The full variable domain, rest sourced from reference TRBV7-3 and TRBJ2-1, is GAGVSQTPSNKVTEKGKYVELRCDPISGHTALYWYRQSLGQGPEFLIYFQGTGAADDSGLPNDRFFAVRPEGSVSTLKIQRTERGDSAVYLCASSPSGGFSSYNEQFFGPGTRLTVL.

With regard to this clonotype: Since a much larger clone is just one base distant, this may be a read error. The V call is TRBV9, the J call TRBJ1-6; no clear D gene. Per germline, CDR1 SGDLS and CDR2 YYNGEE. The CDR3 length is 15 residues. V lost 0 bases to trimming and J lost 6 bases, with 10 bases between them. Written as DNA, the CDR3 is TGTGCCAGCAGCGTAGACACAGTACCTAATTCACCCCTCCACTTT. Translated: CASSVDTVPNSPLHF.

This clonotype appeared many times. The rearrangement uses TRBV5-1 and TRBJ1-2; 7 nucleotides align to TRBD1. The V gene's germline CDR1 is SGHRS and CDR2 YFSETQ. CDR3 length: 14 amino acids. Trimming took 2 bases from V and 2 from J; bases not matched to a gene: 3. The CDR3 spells CASSFRDSNYGYTF. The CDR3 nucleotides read TGCGCCAGCAGCTTCCGGGACAGCAACTATGGCTACACCTTC.